What follows are 17 T cell receptor beta chains derived from one specimen sequenced in a study of CD8 T cells in Susac syndrome. RNA amounts of about 0.5 to 1 ug underwent reverse transcription with random hexamers. One entry per CDR3 protein, called by TCRdb with MiXCR from the immunoSEQ multiplex PCR reads. The sample holds approximately 200,000 distinct CDR3 sequences, nearly 95% seen once. The sample taken for sequencing was CD4+ T cells from PBMCs. These receptor sequences come from a human donor with multiple sclerosis.

The chain combines TRBV14 with TRBJ2-7; no clear D gene. CDR3 size: 12 residues. The germline V gene has CDR1 SGHDN and CDR2 FVKESK. V lost 5 bases, J lost 5 bases, and 10 bases lay in between. The CDR3 loop is CASSVSMHEQYF. In nucleotides, the CDR3 is TGTGCCAGCAGCGTCTCGATGCACGAGCAGTACTTC.

The chain recombines TRBV3-1 with TRBJ2-7, with D possibly matching TRBD2 (5 bases). The germline CDR1 and CDR2 sequences are LGHDT and YNNKEL (reference sequence). The CDR3 spans 15 residues. V lost 2 bases and J lost 5, with 16 bases in between. The CDR3 loop is CASSQPEAYRNEQYF. The CDR3 nucleotides are TGTGCCAGCAGCCAACCGGAGGCCTATCGCAACGAGCAGTACTTC.

The chain carries TRBV15 and TRBJ2-3; 7 nucleotides match TRBD2. Germline CDR1 reads LNHNV; CDR2 reads YYDKDF (reference sequence). The junction had 8 bases not matched to a gene; V was cut back by 7 bases and J by 4 bases. The CDR3 consists of 14 residues. CDR3: CATKGTAGADTQYF. The CDR3 coding sequence is TGTGCCACCAAGGGGACCGCGGGGGCAGATACGCAGTATTTT. Variable domain in full (rest from reference TRBV15 and TRBJ2-3): DAMVIQNPRYQVTQFGKPVTLSCSQTLNHNVMYWYQQKSSQAPKLLFHYYDKDFNNEADTPDNFQSRRPNTSFCFLDIRSPGLGDTAMYLCATKGTAGADTQYFGPGTRLTVL.

The chain links TRBV20-1 to TRBJ2-2, with TRBD2 matching over 8 bases. From germline, CDR1 is DFQATT and CDR2 SNEGSKA (reference sequence). The V gene end was trimmed by 5 bases and the J gene end by 7 bases; junction bases not matched to a gene: 6. This CDR3 has 13 residues. CDR3 nucleotide sequence: TGCAGTGCTCGGGGGGGAGCAGGCGGGGAGCTGTTTTTT. This translates into CSARGGAGGELFF.

This chain joins TRBV24-1 and TRBJ2-5, with D tentatively TRBD2 (6 bases). CDR3 size: 13 residues. V was trimmed by 4 bases and J by 5 bases, leaving 10 bases between them. Germline loops: CDR1 KGHDR, CDR2 SFDVKD. The CDR3 sequence is CATSEAGRETQYF. The DNA of the CDR3 is TGTGCCACCAGTGAGGCGGGGCGGGAGACCCAGTACTTC.

The rearrangement links TRBV2 to TRBJ1-5; D remains unclear. CDR3 length: 13 residues. The germline V gene has CDR1 SNHLY and CDR2 FYNNEI. V was cut by 2 bases and J by 6 bases, with 8 bases left in between. The CDR3 spells CASSEPGGQPQHF. CDR3 DNA: TGTGCCAGCAGTGAACCGGGCGGTCAGCCCCAGCATTTT.

V is TRBV20-1 and J is TRBJ2-1; D unclear. V was shortened by 6 bases and J by 6 bases, with 9 bases between the two germline ends. The CDR3 sequence is 11 residues long. Germline V gene lookup returns CDR1 DFQATT and CDR2 SNEGSKA (reference sequence). The CDR3 DNA reads as TGCAGTGCGGACCGGGTCAATGAGCAGTTCTTC. It is translated as CSADRVNEQFF.

The chain joins TRBV5-1 to TRBJ2-1; D is unresolved. Trimming shortened V by 4 bases and J by 9 bases, and 14 bases separated the two germline ends. Per the germline V gene, CDR1 is SGHRS and CDR2 is YFSETQ. There are 13 residues in the CDR3. The chain's CDR3 is CASSAETTSEQFF. CDR3 DNA sequence: TGCGCCAGCAGCGCAGAGACCACCAGTGAGCAGTTCTTC.

This chain connects TRBV6-5 to TRBJ2-1, with D tentatively TRBD1 (6 bases). CDR3 length: 15 amino acids. Germline CDR1 is MNHEY and CDR2 is SVGAGI. The V and J ends lost 2 bases and 0 bases respectively, with 8 bases between them. CDR3 sequence: CASSYKGGSYNEQFF. The CDR3 DNA is TGTGCCAGCAGTTACAAAGGGGGCTCCTACAATGAGCAGTTCTTC.

The rearrangement joins TRBV9 to TRBJ2-5; no clear D. This CDR3 region has 13 residues. Germline V gives CDR1 SGDLS, CDR2 YYNGEE. The ends were cut back, 1 base at V and 5 bases at J, with 9 bases in the middle. The CDR3 DNA reads as TGTGCCAGCAGCGTAACGTCTAGGGAGACCCAGTACTTC. It codes for CASSVTSRETQYF.

This chain uses TRBV14 with TRBJ2-1, with D possibly being TRBD1 or TRBD2 (5 bases each). Germline V gene sequence: CDR1 SGHDN, CDR2 FVKESK. The CDR3 is 11 residues long. V was cut by 3 bases and J by 11 bases, with 8 bases left in between. The CDR3 nucleotides read TGTGCCAGCAGCCAGGGACCGCAGCAGTTCTTC. Its translation is CASSQGPQQFF.

The chain employs TRBV30 and TRBJ2-3, with a weak D call TRBD1 (5 bases). The CDR3 length is 12 residues. Per the germline V gene, CDR1 is GTSNPN and CDR2 is SVGIG (reference sequence). Trimming cost V 1 base and J 4 bases, with 6 bases left between them. The DNA of the CDR3 is TGTGCCTGGAGTGACAGGCCAGATACGCAGTATTTT. Protein: CAWSDRPDTQYF.

The chain carries TRBV25-1 and TRBJ2-1; D is possibly TRBD2 (5 bases). Germline lookup yields CDR1 MGHDK and CDR2 SYGVNS. Trimming removed 7 bases at V and 5 bases at J, with 9 bases between. The CDR3 consists of 12 residues. CDR3 residues: CASTFGDNEQFF. The CDR3 bases are TGTGCCAGCACTTTCGGGGACAATGAGCAGTTCTTC. The full variable domain, its missing parts supplied by reference TRBV25-1 and TRBJ2-1, is EADIYQTPRYLVIGTGKKITLECSQTMGHDKMYWYQQDPGMELHLIHYSYGVNSTEKGDLSSESTVSRIRTEHFPLTLESARPSHTSQYLCASTFGDNEQFFGPGTRLTVL.

Concerning this clonotype: Its ends do not fully match the called genes, so a read error is possible. The V call is TRBV7-9, the J call TRBJ1-3; 7 positions agree with TRBD1. This CDR3 spans 11 amino acids. Per germline, CDR1 SEHNR and CDR2 FQNEAQ (reference sequence). This chain's CDR3 is CASSGAGTAHF. The CDR3 DNA follows: TGTGCCAGCAGCGGCGCCGGGACAGCCCATTTT.

The chain combines TRBV2 with TRBJ1-2, with TRBD1 as a possible D gene (5 bases). CDR3 length: 14 residues. The V gene's germline CDR1 is SNHLY and CDR2 FYNNEI. V lost 4 bases to trimming and J lost 6 bases, with 15 bases between them. CDR3 nucleotide sequence: TGTGCCAGCAGTGTTCCAGGGCAGGTGAATGGCTACACCTTC. It is translated as CASSVPGQVNGYTF.

The CDR3 DNA follows: TGTGCCAGCAGTCCCCTGACAGGGGGTGATCAGCCCCAGCATTTT. The encoded protein is CASSPLTGGDQPQHF. The V gene is TRBV12-3 or TRBV12-4, the J gene TRBJ1-5, with 9 bases identical to TRBD1. The CDR3 runs 15 residues. After removal of 5 bases from V and 5 bases from J, the junction contained 7 bases not matched to a gene.

The V gene is TRBV20-1, the J gene TRBJ2-4; 16 bases are a match to TRBD2. CDR3 length equals 17 residues. The trim removed 6 bases at V and 5 bases at J, leaving 10 bases unmatched. Germline-derived CDR1 and CDR2 are DFQATT and SNEGSKA (reference sequence). The CDR3 DNA is TGCAGTGCCCCGGGACTAGCGGGAGGGCCGGGGGAAAACATTCAGTACTTC. Its protein is CSAPGLAGGPGENIQYF.